A selection of T cell receptor beta chains follows, all from one sample in a study of Graves' ophthalmopathy and Graves' hyperthyroidism. Via MiXCR, TCRdb re-called the multiplex PCR reads, giving one row per CDR3 protein. The profile shows hundreds of thousands of distinct CDR3 sequences, about a fifth of them singletons. Sequenced sample: peripheral blood. These receptors originate from a woman between 18 and 30 years old with stable Graves' hyperthyroidism. Some clones in this sample may be carry-over from other donors' samples. Both conserved end residues are part of each CDR3. The D gene is left open where the match is weak.

v_call d_call cdr3_aa
TRBV20-1 . CSATRDSQETQYF
TRBV29-1 . CSAGGMSGEQYF
TRBV28 TRBD2 CASTQTSGRWSDTQYF
TRBV6-4 . CASSWTELNPPLHF
TRBV20-1 . CSARFYGGRETQYF
TRBV30 . CAWQGPPGSPLHF
TRBV27 TRBD1 CASSSGQELRYTF
TRBV12-3/TRBV12-4 TRBD1 CASNRGYLYEQYF
TRBV20-1 TRBD1 CSARRDRVFHEQYF
TRBV4-1 . CASSGKGSNGYTF
TRBV7-6 . CASSRETNTEAFF
TRBV6-2/TRBV6-3 . CASSYLTDSNYEQYF
TRBV19 TRBD1 CASRQLKQGSGQPQHF
TRBV27 TRBD2 CASSLSQAGGNEQYF
TRBV7-2 . CASSLELRTEAFF
TRBV28 TRBD2 CASSFLSGRDEQYF
TRBV28 TRBD1 CASSSDRGKSGNTIYF
TRBV2 . CASSEEADRISYF
TRBV12-3/TRBV12-4 TRBD1 CASTPGQLNYGYTF
TRBV9 . CASSVLTNTEAFF